This T cell receptor (beta chain) was captured by sequencing in a study of early stage breast cancer tumors. Study-level background: ER+/PR+/HER2- status applied to about 80% of the 16 invasive breast tumors.

Whole-study results and caveats: Most shared enriched TCRB sequences were commonly generated ones. Tumors had roughly 2.5-fold higher T cell density than normal breast. Comparing each tissue with blood distinguished tumor from normal in about 85% of the 16 patients.

Per germline, CDR1 SEHNR and CDR2 FQNEAQ (reference sequence). The CDR3 consists of 14 residues. V lost 3 bases, J lost 7 bases, and 5 bases stayed unmatched. Only in-frame clones appear in the TCRdb table, and some are missing; sequencing was by immunoSEQ multiplex PCR. The sample consists of fewer than 30,000 clones, around three fifths of them appearing once. This clone was found once. What it binds is not known. This chain links TRBV7-9 with TRBJ1-5; 8 nucleotides agree with TRBD1. The sequencing sample was made of breast tumor tissue. The clonotype originates from a person aged 45-60 years with breast cancer. CDR3 loop: CASSLGQAAQPQHF. The CDR3 DNA is TGTGCCAGCAGCTTGGGACAGGCCGCCCAGCCCCAGCATTTT.